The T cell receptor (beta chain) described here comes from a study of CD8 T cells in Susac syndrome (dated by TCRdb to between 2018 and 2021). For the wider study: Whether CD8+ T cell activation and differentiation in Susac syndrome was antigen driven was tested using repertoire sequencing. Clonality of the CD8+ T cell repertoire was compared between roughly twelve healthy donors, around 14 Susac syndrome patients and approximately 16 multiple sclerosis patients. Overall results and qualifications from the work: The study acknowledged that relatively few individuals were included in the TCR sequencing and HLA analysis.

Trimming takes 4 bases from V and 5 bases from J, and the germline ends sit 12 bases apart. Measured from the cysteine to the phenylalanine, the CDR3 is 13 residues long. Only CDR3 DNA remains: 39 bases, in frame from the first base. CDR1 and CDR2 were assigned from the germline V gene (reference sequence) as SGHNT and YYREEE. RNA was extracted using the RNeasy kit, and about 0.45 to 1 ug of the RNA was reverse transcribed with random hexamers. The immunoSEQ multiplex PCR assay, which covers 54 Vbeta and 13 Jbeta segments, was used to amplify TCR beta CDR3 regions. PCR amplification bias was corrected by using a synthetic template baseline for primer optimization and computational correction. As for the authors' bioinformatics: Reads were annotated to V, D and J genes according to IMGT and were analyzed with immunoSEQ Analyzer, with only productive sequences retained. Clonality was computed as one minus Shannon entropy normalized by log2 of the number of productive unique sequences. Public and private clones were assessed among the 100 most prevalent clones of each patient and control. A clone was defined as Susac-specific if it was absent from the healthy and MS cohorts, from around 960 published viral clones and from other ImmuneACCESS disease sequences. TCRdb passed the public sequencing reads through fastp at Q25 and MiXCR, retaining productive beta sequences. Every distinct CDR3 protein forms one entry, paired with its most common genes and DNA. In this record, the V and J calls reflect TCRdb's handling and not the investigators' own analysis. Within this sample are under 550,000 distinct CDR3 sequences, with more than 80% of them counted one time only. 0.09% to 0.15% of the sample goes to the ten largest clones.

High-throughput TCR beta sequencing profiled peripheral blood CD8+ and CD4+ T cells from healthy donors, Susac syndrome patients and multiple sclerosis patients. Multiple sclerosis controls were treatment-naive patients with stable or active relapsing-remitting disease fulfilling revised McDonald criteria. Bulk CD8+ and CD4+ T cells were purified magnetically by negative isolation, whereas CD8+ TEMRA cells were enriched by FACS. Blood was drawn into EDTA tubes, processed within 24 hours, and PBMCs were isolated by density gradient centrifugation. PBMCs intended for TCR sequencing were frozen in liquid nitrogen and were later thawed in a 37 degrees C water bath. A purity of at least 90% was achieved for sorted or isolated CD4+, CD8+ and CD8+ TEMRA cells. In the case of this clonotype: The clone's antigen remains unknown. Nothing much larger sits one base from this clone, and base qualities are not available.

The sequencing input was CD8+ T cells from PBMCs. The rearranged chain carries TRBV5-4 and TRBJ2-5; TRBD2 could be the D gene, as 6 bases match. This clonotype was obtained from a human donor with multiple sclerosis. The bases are TGTGCCAGCAGCCCCGGGGGATTCGAGACCCAGTACTTC. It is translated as CASSPGGFETQYF.